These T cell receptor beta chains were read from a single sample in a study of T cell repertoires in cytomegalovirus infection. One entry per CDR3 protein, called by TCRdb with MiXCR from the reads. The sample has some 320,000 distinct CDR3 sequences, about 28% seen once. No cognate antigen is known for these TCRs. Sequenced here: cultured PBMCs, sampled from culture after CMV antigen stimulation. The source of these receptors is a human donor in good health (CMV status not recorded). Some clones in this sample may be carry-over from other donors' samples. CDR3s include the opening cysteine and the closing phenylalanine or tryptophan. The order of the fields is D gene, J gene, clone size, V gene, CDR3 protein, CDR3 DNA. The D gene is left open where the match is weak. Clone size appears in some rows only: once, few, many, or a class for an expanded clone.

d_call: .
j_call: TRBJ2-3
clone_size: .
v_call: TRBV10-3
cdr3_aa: CAISERPDTQYF
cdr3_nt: TGTGCCATCAGTGAGAGGCCGGATACGCAGTATTTT

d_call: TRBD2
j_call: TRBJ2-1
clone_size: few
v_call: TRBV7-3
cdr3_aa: CASSPSGGAIDEQFF
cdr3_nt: TGTGCCAGCAGCCCTAGCGGGGGGGCCATTGATGAGCAGTTCTTC

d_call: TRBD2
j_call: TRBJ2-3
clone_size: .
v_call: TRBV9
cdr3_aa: CASSVGRGGRTDTQYF
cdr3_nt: TGTGCCAGCAGCGTCGGACGGGGGGGCCGAACAGATACGCAGTATTTT

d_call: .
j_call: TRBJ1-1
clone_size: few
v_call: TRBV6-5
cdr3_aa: CASSLARITEAFF
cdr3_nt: TGTGCCAGCAGCTTGGCCAGGATAACTGAAGCTTTCTTT

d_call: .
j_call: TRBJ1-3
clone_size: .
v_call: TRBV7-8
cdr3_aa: CASSLGFYGRRAGNTIYF
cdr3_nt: TGTGCCAGCAGCTTAGGCTTTTATGGTCGGAGAGCTGGAAACACCATATATTTT

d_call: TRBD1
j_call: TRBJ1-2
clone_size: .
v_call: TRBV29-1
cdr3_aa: CSVETDRRDREHYGYTF
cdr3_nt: TGCAGCGTTGAGACAGACCGCCGGGACAGGGAACACTATGGCTACACCTTC

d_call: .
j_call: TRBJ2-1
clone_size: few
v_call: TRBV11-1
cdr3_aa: CASSFEGNEQFF
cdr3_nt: TGTGCCAGCAGCTTCGAAGGCAATGAGCAGTTCTTC

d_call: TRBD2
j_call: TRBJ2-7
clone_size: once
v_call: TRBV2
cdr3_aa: CASSDRLAGAYEQYF
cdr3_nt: TGTGCCAGCAGCGACCGACTAGCGGGGGCCTACGAGCAGTACTTC

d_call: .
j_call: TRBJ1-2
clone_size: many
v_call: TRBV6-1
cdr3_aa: CASSRGRLANYGYTF
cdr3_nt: TGTGCCAGCAGTAGGGGACGGCTAGCTAACTATGGCTACACCTTC

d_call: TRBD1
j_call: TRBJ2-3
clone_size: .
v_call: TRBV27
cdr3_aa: CASSLEQGADTQYF
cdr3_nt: TGTGCCAGCAGTTTAGAACAGGGGGCAGATACGCAGTATTTT

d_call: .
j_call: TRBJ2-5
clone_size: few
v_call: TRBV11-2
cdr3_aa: CASSLFPPGETQYF
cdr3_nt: TGTGCCAGCAGCTTATTTCCCCCAGGGGAGACCCAGTACTTC

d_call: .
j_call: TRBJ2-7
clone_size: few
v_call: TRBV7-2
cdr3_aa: CASSFGTHTYEQYF
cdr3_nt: TGTGCCAGCAGCTTCGGGACACACACCTACGAGCAGTACTTC

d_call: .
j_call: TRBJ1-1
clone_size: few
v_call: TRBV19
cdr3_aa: CATILGGTEAFF
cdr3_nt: TGTGCCACTATCCTAGGCGGCACTGAAGCTTTCTTT

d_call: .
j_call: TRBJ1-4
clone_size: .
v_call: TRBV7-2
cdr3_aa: CASSRGGGGEKLFF
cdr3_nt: TGTGCCAGCAGCCGAGGTGGGGGGGGTGAAAAACTGTTTTTT

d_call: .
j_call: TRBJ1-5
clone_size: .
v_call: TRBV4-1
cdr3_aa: CASSQFGFNQPQHF
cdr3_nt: TGCGCCAGCAGCCAATTCGGTTTCAATCAGCCCCAGCATTTT

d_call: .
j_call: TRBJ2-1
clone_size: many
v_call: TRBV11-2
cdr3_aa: CASSIRGRGDNEQFF
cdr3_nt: TGTGCCAGCAGCATCCGAGGGAGAGGCGACAATGAGCAGTTCTTC

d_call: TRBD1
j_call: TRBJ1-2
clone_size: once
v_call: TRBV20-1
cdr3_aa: CSALGQGVNYGYTF
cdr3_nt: TGCAGTGCTCTGGGACAGGGGGTTAACTATGGCTACACCTTC

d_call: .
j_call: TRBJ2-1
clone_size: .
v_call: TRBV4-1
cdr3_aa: CASSQDRGGYNEQFF
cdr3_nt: TGCGCCAGCAGCCAAGATAGGGGGGGTTACAATGAGCAGTTCTTC

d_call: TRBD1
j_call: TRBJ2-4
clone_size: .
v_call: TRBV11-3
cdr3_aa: CASSTDRGITKNIQYF
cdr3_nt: TGTGCCAGCAGCACGGACAGGGGTATAACCAAAAACATTCAGTACTTC

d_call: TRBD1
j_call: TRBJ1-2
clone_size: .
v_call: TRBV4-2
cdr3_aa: CASRFTTGQGRVSGYTF
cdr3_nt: TGTGCCAGCAGATTCACCACGGGACAGGGTCGAGTAAGCGGCTACACCTTC

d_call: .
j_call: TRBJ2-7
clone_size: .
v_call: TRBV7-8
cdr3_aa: CASKKSRISARGAYEQYF
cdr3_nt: TGTGCCAGCAAGAAGTCGAGGATTTCTGCCCGCGGGGCCTACGAGCAGTACTTC

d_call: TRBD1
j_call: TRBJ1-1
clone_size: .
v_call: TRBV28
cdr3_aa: CASSGTGGARNTEAFF
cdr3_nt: TGTGCCAGCAGTGGGACAGGGGGCGCTCGGAACACTGAAGCTTTCTTT

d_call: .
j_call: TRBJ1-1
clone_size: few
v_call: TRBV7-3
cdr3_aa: CASSSIAGGNTEAFF
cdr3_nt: TGTGCCAGCAGCTCCATTGCGGGCGGGAACACTGAAGCTTTCTTT

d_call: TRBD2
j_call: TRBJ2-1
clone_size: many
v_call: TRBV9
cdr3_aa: CASSVTSGRSNEQFF
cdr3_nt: TGTGCCAGCAGCGTTACTAGCGGGAGGTCCAATGAGCAGTTCTTC

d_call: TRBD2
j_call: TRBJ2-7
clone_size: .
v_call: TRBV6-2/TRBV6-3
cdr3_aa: CASSSTSGSQQYF
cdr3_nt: TGTGCCAGCAGTTCTACTAGCGGGAGTCAGCAGTACTTC

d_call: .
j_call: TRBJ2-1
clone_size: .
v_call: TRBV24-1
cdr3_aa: CATSDGGPFDEQFF
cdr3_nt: TGTGCCACCAGTGATGGGGGACCCTTCGATGAGCAGTTCTTC

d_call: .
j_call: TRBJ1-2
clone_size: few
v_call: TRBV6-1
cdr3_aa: CASSDWGSGYTF
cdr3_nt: TGTGCCAGCAGTGATTGGGGTAGTGGCTACACCTTC

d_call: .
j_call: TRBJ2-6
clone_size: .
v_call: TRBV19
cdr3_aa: CASSPVGSGANVLTF
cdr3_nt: TGTGCCAGTAGCCCCGTTGGATCTGGGGCCAACGTCCTGACTTTC

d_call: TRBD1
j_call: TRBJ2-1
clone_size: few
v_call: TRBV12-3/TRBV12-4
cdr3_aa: CASRPGQGFDEQFF
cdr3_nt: TGTGCCAGCAGGCCGGGACAGGGTTTTGATGAGCAGTTCTTC

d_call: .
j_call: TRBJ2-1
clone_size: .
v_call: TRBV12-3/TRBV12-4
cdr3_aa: CASSHGTEYNEQFF
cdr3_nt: TGTGCCAGCAGTCACGGGACCGAGTACAATGAGCAGTTCTTC

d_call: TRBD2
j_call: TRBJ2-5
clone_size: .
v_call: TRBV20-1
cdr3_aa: CSARGGGNQETQYF
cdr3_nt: TGCAGTGCTAGGGGGGGGGGGAACCAAGAGACCCAGTACTTC

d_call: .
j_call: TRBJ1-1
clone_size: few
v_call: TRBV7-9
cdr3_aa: CASSLGGAQNTEAFF
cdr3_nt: TGTGCCAGCAGCTTAGGAGGGGCTCAGAACACTGAAGCTTTCTTT

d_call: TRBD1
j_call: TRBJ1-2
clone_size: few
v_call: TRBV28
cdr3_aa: CASSPGGQPRGYTF
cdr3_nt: TGTGCCAGCAGCCCAGGGGGGCAGCCTAGGGGCTACACCTTC

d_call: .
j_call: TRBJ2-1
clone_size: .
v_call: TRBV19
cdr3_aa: CASKSGLNNEQFF
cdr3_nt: TGTGCCAGTAAATCGGGACTTAACAATGAGCAGTTCTTC

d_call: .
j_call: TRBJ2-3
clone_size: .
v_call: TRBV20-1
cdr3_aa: CSAPRLASSTDTQYF
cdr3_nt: TGCAGTGCCCCCCGACTTGCTTCTAGCACAGATACGCAGTATTTT

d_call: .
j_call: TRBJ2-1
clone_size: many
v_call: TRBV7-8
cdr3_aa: CASSLGGRAHNEQFF
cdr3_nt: TGTGCCAGCAGCTTAGGAGGCCGGGCTCACAATGAGCAGTTCTTC

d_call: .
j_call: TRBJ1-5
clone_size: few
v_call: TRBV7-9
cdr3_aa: CASSSRQSNQPQHF
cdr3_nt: TGTGCCAGCAGCTCGCGACAAAGCAATCAGCCCCAGCATTTT